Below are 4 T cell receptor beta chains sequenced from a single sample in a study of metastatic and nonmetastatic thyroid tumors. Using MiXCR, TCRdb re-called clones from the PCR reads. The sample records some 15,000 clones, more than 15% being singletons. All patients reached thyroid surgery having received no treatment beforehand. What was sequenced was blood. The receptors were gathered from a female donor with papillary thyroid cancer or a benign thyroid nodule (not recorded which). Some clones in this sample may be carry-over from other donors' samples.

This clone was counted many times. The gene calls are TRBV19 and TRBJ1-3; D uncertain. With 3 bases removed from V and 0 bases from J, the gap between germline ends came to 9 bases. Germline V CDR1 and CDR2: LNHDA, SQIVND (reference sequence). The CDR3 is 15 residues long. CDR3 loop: CASSISMSSGNTIYF. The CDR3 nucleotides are TGTGCCAGTAGTATCTCGATGAGCTCTGGAAACACCATATATTTT.

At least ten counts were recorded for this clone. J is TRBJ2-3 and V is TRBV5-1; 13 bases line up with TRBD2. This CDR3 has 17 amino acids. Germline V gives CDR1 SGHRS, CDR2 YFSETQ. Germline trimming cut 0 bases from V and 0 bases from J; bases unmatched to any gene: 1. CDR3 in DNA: TGCGCCAGCAGCTTGGGACTAGCGGGAGGAAGCACAGATACGCAGTATTTT. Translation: CASSLGLAGGSTDTQYF.

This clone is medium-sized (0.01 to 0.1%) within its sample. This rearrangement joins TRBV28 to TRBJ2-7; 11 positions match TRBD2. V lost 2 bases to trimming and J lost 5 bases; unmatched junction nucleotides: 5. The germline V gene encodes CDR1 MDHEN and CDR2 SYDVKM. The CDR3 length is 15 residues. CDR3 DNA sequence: TGTGCCAGCAGTTTAATACTAGCGGGAGTCCACGAGCAGTACTTC. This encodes CASSLILAGVHEQYF.

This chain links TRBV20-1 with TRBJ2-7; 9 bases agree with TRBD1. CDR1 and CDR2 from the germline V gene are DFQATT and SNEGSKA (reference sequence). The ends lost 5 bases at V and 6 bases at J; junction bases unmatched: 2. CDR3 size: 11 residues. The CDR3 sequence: CSAGTGFEQYF. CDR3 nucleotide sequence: TGCAGTGCTGGGACAGGGTTCGAGCAGTACTTC.